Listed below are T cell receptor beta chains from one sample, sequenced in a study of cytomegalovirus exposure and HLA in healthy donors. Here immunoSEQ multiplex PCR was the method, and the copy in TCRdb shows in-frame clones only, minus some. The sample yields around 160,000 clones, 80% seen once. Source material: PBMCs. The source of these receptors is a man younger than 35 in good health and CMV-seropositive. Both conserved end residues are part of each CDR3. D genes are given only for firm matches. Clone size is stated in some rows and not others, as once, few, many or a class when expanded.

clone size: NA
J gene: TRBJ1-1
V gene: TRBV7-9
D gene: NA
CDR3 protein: CASSLSAGGTEAFF
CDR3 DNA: TGTGCCAGCAGCTTATCAGCCGGGGGCACTGAAGCTTTCTTT

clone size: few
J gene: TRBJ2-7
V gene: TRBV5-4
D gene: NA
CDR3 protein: CASSFSGEQYF
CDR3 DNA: TGTGCCAGCAGCTTTAGCGGCGAGCAGTACTTC

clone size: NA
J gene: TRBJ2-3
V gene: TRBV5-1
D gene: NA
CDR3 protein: CASSLWRTDTQYF
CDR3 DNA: TGCGCCAGCAGCTTGTGGAGGACAGATACGCAGTATTTT

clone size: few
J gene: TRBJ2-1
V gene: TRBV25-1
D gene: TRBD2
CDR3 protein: CASSESGTSENEQFF
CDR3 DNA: TGTGCCAGCAGTGAATCTGGGACTAGCGAGAATGAGCAGTTCTTC

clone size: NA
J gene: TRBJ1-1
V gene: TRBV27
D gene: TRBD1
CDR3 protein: CASSRPGQGRNTEAFF
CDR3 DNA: TGTGCCAGCAGCCGGCCGGGACAGGGAAGGAACACTGAAGCTTTCTTT

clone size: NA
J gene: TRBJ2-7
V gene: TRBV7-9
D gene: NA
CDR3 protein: CASSLGQGYRYEQYF
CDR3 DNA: TGTGCCAGCAGCTTAGGCCAGGGTTACCGGTACGAGCAGTACTTC

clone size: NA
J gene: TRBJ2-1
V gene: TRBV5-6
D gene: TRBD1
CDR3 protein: CASSPNQGVDNEQFF
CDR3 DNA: TGTGCCAGCAGCCCTAATCAGGGGGTTGACAATGAGCAGTTCTTC

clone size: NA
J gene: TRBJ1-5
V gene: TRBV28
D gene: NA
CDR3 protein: CASSRGWSNQPQHF
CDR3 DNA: TGTGCCAGCAGCCGGGGGTGGAGCAATCAGCCCCAGCATTTT

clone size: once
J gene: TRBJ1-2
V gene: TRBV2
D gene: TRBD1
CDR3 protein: CASSPPGGTGGNYGYTF
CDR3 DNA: TGTGCCAGCAGTCCTCCAGGCGGGACAGGGGGCAACTATGGCTACACCTTC

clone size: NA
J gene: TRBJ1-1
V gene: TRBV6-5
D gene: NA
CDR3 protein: CASSHPQGSEAFF
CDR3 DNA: TGTGCCAGCAGCCACCCACAGGGATCTGAAGCTTTCTTT

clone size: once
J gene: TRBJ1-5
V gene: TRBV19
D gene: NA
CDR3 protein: CASTGVVAGNQPQHF
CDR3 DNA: TGTGCCAGTACCGGGGTCGTCGCGGGCAATCAGCCCCAGCATTTT

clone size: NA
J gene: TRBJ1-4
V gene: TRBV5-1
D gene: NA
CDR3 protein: CASSLGQGRHEKLFF
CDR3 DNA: TGCGCCAGCAGCTTGGGGCAGGGAAGGCATGAAAAACTGTTTTTT

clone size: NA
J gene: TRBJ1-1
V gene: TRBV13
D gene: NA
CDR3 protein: CASTPGDENTEAFF
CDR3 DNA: TGTGCCAGCACCCCCGGAGACGAGAACACTGAAGCTTTCTTT

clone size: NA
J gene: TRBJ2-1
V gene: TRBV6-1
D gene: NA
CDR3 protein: CASRDQGPSYNEQFF
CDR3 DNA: TGTGCCAGCAGGGACCAGGGTCCGTCCTACAATGAGCAGTTCTTC

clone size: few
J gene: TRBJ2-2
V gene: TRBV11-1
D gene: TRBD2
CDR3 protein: CASSLGGGYYTGELFF
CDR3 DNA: TGTGCCAGCAGCTTGGGGGGGGGATACTACACCGGGGAGCTGTTTTTT

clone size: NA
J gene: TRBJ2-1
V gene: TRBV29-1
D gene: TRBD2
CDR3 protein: CSVDTSGGGYNEQFF
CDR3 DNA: TGCAGCGTGGACACTAGCGGCGGCGGGTACAATGAGCAGTTCTTC

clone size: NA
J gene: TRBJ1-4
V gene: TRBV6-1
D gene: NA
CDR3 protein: CASSEISGLFF
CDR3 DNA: TGTGCCAGCAGTGAAATCTCAGGCCTGTTTTTT

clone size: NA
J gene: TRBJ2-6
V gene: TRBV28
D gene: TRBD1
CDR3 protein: CASSMTGSSGANVLTF
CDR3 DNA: TGTGCCAGCAGTATGACAGGGTCCTCTGGGGCCAACGTCCTGACTTTC

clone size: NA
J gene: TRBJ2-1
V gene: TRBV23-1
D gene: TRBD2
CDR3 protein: CASGGGLAGGNEQFF
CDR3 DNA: TGCGCCAGCGGAGGGGGGCTAGCGGGAGGGAACGAGCAGTTCTTC

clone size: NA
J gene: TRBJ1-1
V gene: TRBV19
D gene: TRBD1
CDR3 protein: CASSMGQEGFF
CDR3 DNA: TGTGCCAGTAGTATGGGACAGGAGGGTTTCTTT

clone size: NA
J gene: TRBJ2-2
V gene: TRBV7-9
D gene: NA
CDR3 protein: CASSLTAGELFF
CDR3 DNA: TGTGCCAGCAGCTTAACGGCCGGGGAGCTGTTTTTT

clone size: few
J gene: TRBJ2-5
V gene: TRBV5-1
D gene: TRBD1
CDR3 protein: CASSLAPATGQETQYF
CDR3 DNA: TGCGCCAGCAGCTTGGCCCCAGCGACAGGGCAAGAGACCCAGTACTTC

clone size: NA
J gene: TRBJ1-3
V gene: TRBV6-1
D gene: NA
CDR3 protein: CASSEASRAGNTIYF
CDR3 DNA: TGTGCCAGCAGTGAGGCGAGCAGGGCTGGAAACACCATATATTTT

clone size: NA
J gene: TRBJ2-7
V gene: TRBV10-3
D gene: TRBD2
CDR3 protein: CAIRGWTSGGSYEQYF
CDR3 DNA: TGTGCCATCCGGGGATGGACTAGCGGGGGATCCTACGAGCAGTACTTC

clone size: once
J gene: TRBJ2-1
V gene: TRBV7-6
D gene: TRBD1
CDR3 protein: CASSTGTVLYNEQFF
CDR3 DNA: TGTGCCAGCAGCACCGGGACAGTCCTTTACAATGAGCAGTTCTTC

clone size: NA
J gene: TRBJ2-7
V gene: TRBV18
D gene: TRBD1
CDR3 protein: CASSPGTGRGHEQYF
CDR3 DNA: TGTGCCAGCTCACCGGGGACAGGGCGAGGTCACGAGCAGTACTTC

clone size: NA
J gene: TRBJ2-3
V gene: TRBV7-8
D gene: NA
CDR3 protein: CASSASVSAQYF
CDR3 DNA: TGTGCCAGCAGCGCCTCAGTGTCTGCGCAGTATTTT

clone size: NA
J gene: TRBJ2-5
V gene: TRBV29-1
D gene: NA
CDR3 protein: CGVETYRESGETQYF
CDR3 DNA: TGCGGCGTTGAAACCTACAGGGAGTCGGGAGAGACCCAGTACTTC

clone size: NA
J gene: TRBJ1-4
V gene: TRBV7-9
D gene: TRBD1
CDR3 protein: CASSPGQGEGKLFF
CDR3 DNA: TGTGCCAGCAGCCCGGGACAGGGGGAAGGAAAACTGTTTTTT

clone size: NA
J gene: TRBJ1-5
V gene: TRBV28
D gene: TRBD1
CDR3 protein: CASSLDRARQPQHF
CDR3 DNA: TGTGCCAGCAGCCTGGACAGGGCTCGACAGCCCCAGCATTTT